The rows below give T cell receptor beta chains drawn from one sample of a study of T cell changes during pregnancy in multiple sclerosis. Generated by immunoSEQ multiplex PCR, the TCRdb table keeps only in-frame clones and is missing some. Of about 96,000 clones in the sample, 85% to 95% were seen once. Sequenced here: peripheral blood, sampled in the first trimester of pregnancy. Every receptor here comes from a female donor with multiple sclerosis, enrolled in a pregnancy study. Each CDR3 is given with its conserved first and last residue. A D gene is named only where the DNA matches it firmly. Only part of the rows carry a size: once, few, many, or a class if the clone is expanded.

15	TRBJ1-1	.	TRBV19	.	TGTGCCAGTAGTCCGGATCGGGGAGTGCTGACTGAAGCTTTCTTT	CASSPDRGVLTEAFF
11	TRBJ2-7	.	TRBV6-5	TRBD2	TGTGCCAGCAGTTATAGCGGGAAGCAGTACTTC	CASSYSGKQYF
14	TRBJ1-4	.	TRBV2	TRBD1	TGTGCCAGCAGCCGGACAGGTTCTAATGAAAAACTGTTTTTT	CASSRTGSNEKLFF
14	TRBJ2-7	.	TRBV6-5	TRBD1	TGTGCCAGCAGTCGCACAGGGGCCCCCTACGAGCAGTACTTC	CASSRTGAPYEQYF
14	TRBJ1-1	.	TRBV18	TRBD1	TGTGCCAGCTCGAGGACAGGACAGAACACTGAAGCTTTCTTT	CASSRTGQNTEAFF
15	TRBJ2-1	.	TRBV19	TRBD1	TGTGCCAGTAGTATGGGGGACAGGGTAGTCGATGAGCAGTTCTTC	CASSMGDRVVDEQFF
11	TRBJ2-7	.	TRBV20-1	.	TGCAGTGCTAGTTATCTGTACGAGCAGTACTTC	CSASYLYEQYF
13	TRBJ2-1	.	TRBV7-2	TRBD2	TGTGCCAGCAGCCCTAGCGGGAGCAATGAGCAGTTCTTC	CASSPSGSNEQFF
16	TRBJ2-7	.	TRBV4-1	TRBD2	TGCGCCAGCAGCCAAGATTCGGCGGGAGTACGGAACGAGCAGTACTTC	CASSQDSAGVRNEQYF
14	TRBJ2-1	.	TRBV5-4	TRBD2	TGTGCCAGCAGCTACGGACTAGCCCGGAGTGAGCAGTTCTTC	CASSYGLARSEQFF
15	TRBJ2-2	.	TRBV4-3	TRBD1	TGCGCCAGCAGCCAAGGAACAGGGGGGCCCGGGGAGCTGTTTTTT	CASSQGTGGPGELFF
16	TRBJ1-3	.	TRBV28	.	TGTGCCAGCAGTTTTTGGGGCCAGAGCTCTGGAAACACCATATATTTT	CASSFWGQSSGNTIYF
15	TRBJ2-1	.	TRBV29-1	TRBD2	TGCAGCGGGGGGGGGCGGGAGGCCCCCTACAATGAGCAGTTCTTC	CSGGGREAPYNEQFF
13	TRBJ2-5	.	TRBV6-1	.	TGTGCCAGCAGTGGCACAGACCAAGAGACCCAGTACTTC	CASSGTDQETQYF
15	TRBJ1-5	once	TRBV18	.	TGTGCCAGCTCCCCGGGAGTATCGGGCAATCAGCCCCAGCATTTT	CASSPGVSGNQPQHF
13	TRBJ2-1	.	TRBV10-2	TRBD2	TGCGCCAGCAGTGAGCGGGAGGAGCGTGAGCAGTTCTTC	CASSEREEREQFF
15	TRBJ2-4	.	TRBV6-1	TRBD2	TGTGCCAGCAGTGTAGGGACTAGCGGGACCTCCCGCCGGTACTTC	CASSVGTSGTSRRYF
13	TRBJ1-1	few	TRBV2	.	TGTGCCAGCAGTGACCTTGCTGGAGTTGAAGCTTTCTTT	CASSDLAGVEAFF
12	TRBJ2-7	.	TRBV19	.	TGTGCCAGTAGTGGATCCGGGTCCCTGTGGAACTTC	CASSGSGSLWNF
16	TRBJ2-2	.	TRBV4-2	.	TGTGCCAGCAGCCAAGAAGGGACTCCGAACACCGGGGAGCTGTTTTTT	CASSQEGTPNTGELFF
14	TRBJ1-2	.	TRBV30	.	TGTGCCTGGAGTGTAACCGCGTCTAACTATGGCTACACCTTC	CAWSVTASNYGYTF
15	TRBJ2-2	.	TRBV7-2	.	TGTGCCAGCAGCAGTCGACAGACAGCCACCGGGGAGCTGTTTTTT	CASSSRQTATGELFF
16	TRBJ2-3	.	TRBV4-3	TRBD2	TGCGCCAGCAGCCGGGCTCCTAGCGGAGGCACAGATACGCAGTATTTT	CASSRAPSGGTDTQYF
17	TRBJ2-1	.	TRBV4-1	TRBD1	TGCGCCAGCAGCCAAGATCAGGGGGACCGTTTCAACAATGAGCAGTTCTTC	CASSQDQGDRFNNEQFF
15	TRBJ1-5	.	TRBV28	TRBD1	TGTGCCAGCAGGTGGGACAGGGCGGCTAATCAGCCCCAGCATTTT	CASRWDRAANQPQHF
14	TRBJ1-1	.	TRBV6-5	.	TGTGCCAGCAGACAGGGTTGGATGAACACTGAAGCTTTCTTT	CASRQGWMNTEAFF
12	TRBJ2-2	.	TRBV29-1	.	TGCAGCGTTGGGCAGGGGACCGGGGAGCTGTTTTTT	CSVGQGTGELFF
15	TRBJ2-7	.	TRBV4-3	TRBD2	TGCGCCAGCAGCCAAGAACTAGCGGGACACTACGAGCAGTACTTC	CASSQELAGHYEQYF
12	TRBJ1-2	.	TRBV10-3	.	TGTGCCATCAGTGAGGCGGACAACGACTACACCTTC	CAISEADNDYTF
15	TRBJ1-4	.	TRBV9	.	TGTGCCAGCAGCGTATCGGGAGACCCACTTGAAAAACTGTTTTTT	CASSVSGDPLEKLFF
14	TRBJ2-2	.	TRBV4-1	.	TGCGCCAGCAGCCAAGATCGCGTACCCGGGGAGCTGTTTTTT	CASSQDRVPGELFF
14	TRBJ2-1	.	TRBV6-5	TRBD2	TGTGCCAGCAGGCGGGAGGTCGCCTACAATGAGCAGTTCTTC	CASRREVAYNEQFF